This entry features one T cell receptor beta chain sequence. Its antigen is currently unknown. This entry belongs to a study of cytotoxic CD8 clonotypes in ibrutinib-treated CLL. Study context: Collecting the response samples happened after a median 12 months of treatment, with a range of 6 to 36.

General study findings and limits: Sampling schedules were unmatched across sustained-remission and progressing patients.

Germline-derived CDR1 and CDR2 are MDHEN and SYDVKM. With 5 bases removed from V and 0 bases from J, the gap between germline ends came to 8 bases. The CDR3 length is 15 residues. The data were produced by immunoSEQ multiplex PCR, yet TCRdb's version contains in-frame clones alone and is incomplete. Among more than 200,000 clones listed, 70% were seen once. The chain recombines TRBV28 with TRBJ2-6; D ambiguous. This sequence originates from a human donor with chronic lymphocytic leukemia. The source was PBMCs, collected after 24 months of ibrutinib treatment. The CDR3 sequence is CASSPILSGANVLTF. The CDR3 DNA reads as TGTGCCAGCAGTCCAATCCTCTCTGGGGCCAACGTCCTGACTTTC.